The T cell receptor beta chain under discussion was sequenced for a study of blood T cell repertoires in COVID-19 (dated by TCRdb to 2020 to 2021). Context from the whole study: Collaborator samples came from the United States, Italy and Spain and covered acute and convalescent phases of COVID-19. The material from the prospective study consisted of cDNA or gDNA derived from T cells, B-cell-depleted T cells, or PBMCs. Subjects who had been exposed to COVID-19, were actively infected with it, or had recovered from it provided the deeply sampled blood TCRbeta repertoires that made up the dataset. The repertoires were released in a freely available public database intended as a resource for research on the immune response to SARS-CoV-2. The samples were drawn from the first 160 participants of the ongoing ImmuneRACE study and from 1,254 subjects provided by 6 global collaborators. The sample metadata nearly always contained a de-identified subject ID, COVID-19 status, age in years and sex. HLA class I and class II types, where available, came from metadata supplied by the sample provider rather than from assay-based typing.

This clone was observed a few times. This receptor's antigen is unknown. Base qualities are not at hand, and no much larger clone is one base apart. Broad study findings and their caveats: How much clinical and demographic metadata was included differed by source and by participant, and the metadata was provided uncurated.

The immunoSEQ Assay, a bias-controlled multiplex PCR, was used to amplify TCRbeta CDR3 regions from genomic DNA. Under the source paper's analysis protocol: Within the assay, amplification of reference gene primers was used to estimate how many nucleated cells each sample contained. To quantify the absolute abundance of each unique TCRbeta CDR3 rearrangement, sequence reads were collapsed and filtered. For each sample, productive Simpson clonality was calculated as the square root of Simpson's diversity index across productive rearrangements. TCRdb retrieved this table from immuneACCESS and kept in-frame rearrangements only. Not all clones are present; in checked studies, unresolved V genes account for under half, and no reason is known for the remainder. Clone size and the V and J calls come from that table; the DNA yielded D and trimming. For this sample there are about 100,000 clones; about 77% appear just once. Together, the top ten hold under 35% of the sample.

Collaborating institutions collected whole blood in K2EDTA tubes following their own protocols. For TCRbeta analysis, collaborator samples were shipped as frozen whole blood, as isolated PBMCs, or as DNA extracted from either sample type. V is trimmed back by 7 bases and J by 6 bases, and the junction contains 6 bases that no gene match accounts for. The CDR3 contains 14 residues, cysteine and phenylalanine counted. Only the CDR3 portion is preserved as DNA: 42 bases, with reading frame beginning at the first base. The germline V gene sets CDR1 to SNHLY and CDR2 to FYNNEI. The sequenced sample was peripheral blood. Recombination connected TRBV2 to TRBJ1-5; the junction holds 10 bases that match TRBD1. The TCR comes from a man aged 65-85 years with active or convalescent COVID-19. The CDR3 in this case is CASTRDRGLQPQHF. DNA sequence: TGTGCCAGCACCAGAGACAGGGGGCTTCAGCCCCAGCATTTT.